The entry that follows covers one T cell receptor (beta chain) sequence. The data stem from a study of OX40 agonist ivuxolimab in advanced cancers. Study at large: Patients with hepatocellular carcinoma, melanoma, renal cell or head and neck cancer made up the dose-escalation patients.

TCRdb keeps only in-frame clones here, not all; method: immunoSEQ multiplex PCR. The repertoire holds tens of thousands of clones, with around 84% as singletons. The CDR3 is 16 amino acids. J was trimmed by 6 bases and V by 1 base; bases with no gene match: 7. Per the germline V gene, CDR1 is SGHAT and CDR2 is FQNNGV. The sequencing here drew on CD4+ or CD8+ T cells sorted from blood, taken in a trial of the OX40 agonist ivuxolimab. This TCR was sampled from an adult with an advanced solid tumor such as melanoma, head and neck, liver or kidney cancer. V usage is TRBV11-2 and J usage is TRBJ2-2; 8 nucleotides line up with TRBD2. For the CDR3, the DNA is TGTGCCAGCAGCTTAGCCGGGACTAGTAGGGCCGGGGAGCTGTTTTTT. Its protein product is CASSLAGTSRAGELFF.